The rows below give T cell receptor beta chains drawn from one sample of a study of CD8 T cells in Susac syndrome. TCRdb used MiXCR to reprocess the immunoSEQ multiplex PCR reads, holding one entry per CDR3 protein. The sample lists over 130,000 distinct CDR3 sequences, 95% occurring once. Sequences were obtained from CD4+ T cells from PBMCs. These receptors all stem from a human donor with Susac syndrome. The CDR3 runs from the conserved cysteine through the conserved F or W. A D gene is named only where the DNA matches it firmly. Where a row states a size, it is once, few, many or the class of an expanded clone; other rows omit it.

clone_size j_call v_call d_call cdr3_nt cdr3_aa
- TRBJ1-1 TRBV27 - TGTGCCAGCAGCTACCAACTCGGGGTGAGACCTTTCTTT CASSYQLGVRPFF
- TRBJ2-1 TRBV20-1 - TGCAGTGCTAGCGTGGGGGACTACAATGAGCAGTTCTTC CSASVGDYNEQFF
- TRBJ2-7 TRBV12-5 TRBD1 TGTGCTAGTGGTCCTTCCGGGACAGGGGAGCACTACGAGCAGTACTTC CASGPSGTGEHYEQYF
- TRBJ2-5 TRBV7-2 TRBD2 TGTGCCAGCAGCTACGGGACTAGCGGGAGGTGGCAAGAGACCCAGTACTTC CASSYGTSGRWQETQYF
- TRBJ2-4 TRBV25-1 TRBD1 TGTGCCAGCAGTGCCCGGGACAGGGATTTGGGAAACATTCAGTACTTC CASSARDRDLGNIQYF
- TRBJ1-5 TRBV30 - TGTGCCTGGAGTGCCTCGGCCGAGCCCCAGCATTTT CAWSASAEPQHF
- TRBJ2-2 TRBV4-3 - TGCGCCAGCAGCCAAGACCCCTCAGGGGTGGGGAACACCGGGGAGCTGTTTTTT CASSQDPSGVGNTGELFF
- TRBJ1-2 TRBV30 - TGTGCCTGTGACAGCTATGGCTACACCTTC CACDSYGYTF
- TRBJ1-1 TRBV28 - TGTGCCAGCAGTTGGTCGGGTCAGCTGAACACTGAAGCTTTCTTT CASSWSGQLNTEAFF
- TRBJ1-1 TRBV29-1 TRBD1 TGCAGCGTCAGAGTTTCGACAGGGACCACTGAAGCTTTCTTT CSVRVSTGTTEAFF
- TRBJ1-1 TRBV3-1 TRBD1 TGTGCCAGCAGCCCGCCCCCCAACAGGGGACTGAACACTGAAGCTTTCTTT CASSPPPNRGLNTEAFF
- TRBJ2-7 TRBV11-3 - TGTGCCAGCAGCCCCACCGGGACCCCCTACGAGCAGTACTTC CASSPTGTPYEQYF
- TRBJ1-6 TRBV30 TRBD1 TGTGCCTGGAGTGTACAGGGGGCGGTTTCACCCCTCCACTTT CAWSVQGAVSPLHF
- TRBJ1-5 TRBV7-2 - TGTGCCAGCAGCGAGTCAGGGGTTTCACATCAGCCCCAGCATTTT CASSESGVSHQPQHF
- TRBJ2-2 TRBV9 - TGTGCCAGCAGCGTAATGAACACCGGGGAGCTGTTTTTT CASSVMNTGELFF
- TRBJ2-1 TRBV20-1 - TGCAGTGCTAGCCTGTTGGGGGACTACAATGAGCAGTTCTTC CSASLLGDYNEQFF
- TRBJ2-1 TRBV20-1 - TGCAGTGCCCCCCTGAATGAGCAGTTCTTC CSAPLNEQFF
- TRBJ1-1 TRBV7-9 TRBD1 TGTGCCAGCAGCCAAACAACAGGGGGCACTGAAGCTTTCTTT CASSQTTGGTEAFF
- TRBJ2-7 TRBV20-1 - TGCAGTGCTAGAGATCGGGACAAAACCTACGAGCAGTACTTC CSARDRDKTYEQYF
- TRBJ2-7 TRBV12-3/TRBV12-4 - TGTGCCAGCAGTAAGCGGGACAGTTCCTACGAGCAGTACTTC CASSKRDSSYEQYF
- TRBJ2-1 TRBV15 - TGTGCCACCAGCAGAGAGTCGGCGGGCTCCTACAATGAGCAGTTCTTC CATSRESAGSYNEQFF
- TRBJ2-2 TRBV30 TRBD2 TGTGCCTGGAGAGGGCTAGCGGGGGGCAACACCGGGGAGCTGTTTTTT CAWRGLAGGNTGELFF
- TRBJ1-1 TRBV30 - TGTGCCTGGAGTGCTCAGACCCGCAGCACTGAAGCTTTCTTT CAWSAQTRSTEAFF
- TRBJ2-7 TRBV28 - TGTGCCAGCAGTTTACCGGGGGCGGGCGAGCAGTACTTC CASSLPGAGEQYF
once TRBJ1-1 TRBV7-9 - TGTGCCAGCAGCTTAGTTGAGGACACTGAAGCTTTCTTT CASSLVEDTEAFF
- TRBJ2-5 TRBV5-1 - TGCGCCAGCAGCTTGTCCCGAATAGGTGGGGAGACCCAGTACTTC CASSLSRIGGETQYF
- TRBJ2-6 TRBV4-1 TRBD1 TGCGCCAGCAGCCAAGATGTTCAGGGGGCGCTCGGGGCCAACGTCCTGACTTTC CASSQDVQGALGANVLTF
- TRBJ1-3 TRBV7-9 TRBD1 TGTGCCAGCAGCCCAGGGACAGTAGCCTCTGGAAACACCATATATTTT CASSPGTVASGNTIYF
- TRBJ2-1 TRBV18 - TGTGCCAGCTCACCACTGGGCAGGATTAACTACAATGAGCAGTTCTTC CASSPLGRINYNEQFF
once TRBJ2-5 TRBV20-1 - TGCAGTGCTTCCCCTGGACAGAATCAAGAGACCCAGTACTTC CSASPGQNQETQYF
- TRBJ2-1 TRBV18 - TGTGCCAGCTCACCACCGGGTTTTCAGCCAGGCGGCAATGATGAGCAGTTCTTC CASSPPGFQPGGNDEQFF
- TRBJ2-6 TRBV2 TRBD1 TGTGCCAGCACCTGGGACAGGTCTTCTGGGGCCAACGTCCTGACTTTC CASTWDRSSGANVLTF
- TRBJ1-1 TRBV28 - TGTGCCAGCAGTTTAGGAAAGGGTCAGCATGAAGCTTTCTTT CASSLGKGQHEAFF
- TRBJ1-2 TRBV19 TRBD1 TGTGCCAGTAGTATCGGCGGGGGACAGGGAAGGGGCTATGGCTACACCTTC CASSIGGGQGRGYGYTF
- TRBJ2-7 TRBV29-1 - TGCAGCGCCAGAGCGGTCACACACGAGCAGTACTTC CSARAVTHEQYF
- TRBJ2-5 TRBV5-4 - TGTGCCAGCAGTTCCAGGGACGGGGAGACCCAGTACTTC CASSSRDGETQYF
- TRBJ2-3 TRBV20-1 - TGCAGTGCTGCCTGGGGCGGGGTGGCAGATACGCAGTATTTT CSAAWGGVADTQYF
- TRBJ2-1 TRBV4-2 - TGTGCCAGCAGCCAAGATAGTACTCCATACAATGAGCAGTTCTTC CASSQDSTPYNEQFF
- TRBJ2-6 TRBV5-1 - TGCGCCAGCAGCCCCGGGGCCAACGTCCTGACTTTC CASSPGANVLTF
- TRBJ1-3 TRBV25-1 - TGTGCCAGCAGTACCGCGGTGGTTCGGGACACCATATATTTT CASSTAVVRDTIYF